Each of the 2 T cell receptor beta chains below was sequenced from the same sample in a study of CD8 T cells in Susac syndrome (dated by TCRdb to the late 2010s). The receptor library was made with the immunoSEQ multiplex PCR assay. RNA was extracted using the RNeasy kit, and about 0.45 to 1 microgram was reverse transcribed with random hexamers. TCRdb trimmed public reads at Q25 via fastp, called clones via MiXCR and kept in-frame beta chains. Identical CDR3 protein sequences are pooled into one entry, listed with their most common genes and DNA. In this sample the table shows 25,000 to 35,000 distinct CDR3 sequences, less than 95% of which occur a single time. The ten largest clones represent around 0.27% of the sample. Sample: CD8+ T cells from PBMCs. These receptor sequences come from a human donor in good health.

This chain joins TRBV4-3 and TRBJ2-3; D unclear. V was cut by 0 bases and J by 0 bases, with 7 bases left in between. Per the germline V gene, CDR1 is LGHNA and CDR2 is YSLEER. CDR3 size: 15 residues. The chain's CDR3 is CASSQEWKSTDTQYF. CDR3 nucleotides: TGCGCCAGCAGCCAAGAATGGAAAAGCACAGATACGCAGTATTTT.

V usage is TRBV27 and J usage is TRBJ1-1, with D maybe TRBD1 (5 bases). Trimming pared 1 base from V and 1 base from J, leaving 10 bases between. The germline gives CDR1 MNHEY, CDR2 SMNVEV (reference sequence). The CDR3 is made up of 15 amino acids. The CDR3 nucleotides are TGTGCCAGCAGTTTATGGAGCCAGGGGAACACTGAAGCTTTCTTT. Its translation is CASSLWSQGNTEAFF.